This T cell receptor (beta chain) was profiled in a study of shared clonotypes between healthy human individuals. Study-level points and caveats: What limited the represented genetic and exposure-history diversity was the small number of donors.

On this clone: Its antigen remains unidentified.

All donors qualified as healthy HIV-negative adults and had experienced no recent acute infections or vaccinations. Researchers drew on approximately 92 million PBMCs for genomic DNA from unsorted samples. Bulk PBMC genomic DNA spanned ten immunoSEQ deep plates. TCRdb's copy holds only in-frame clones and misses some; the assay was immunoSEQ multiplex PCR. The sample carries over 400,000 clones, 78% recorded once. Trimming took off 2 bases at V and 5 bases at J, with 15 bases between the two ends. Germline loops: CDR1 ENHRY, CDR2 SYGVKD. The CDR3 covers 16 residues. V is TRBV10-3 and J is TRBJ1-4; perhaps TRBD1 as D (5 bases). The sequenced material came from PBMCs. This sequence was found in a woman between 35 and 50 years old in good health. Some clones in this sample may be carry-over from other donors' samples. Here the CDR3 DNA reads TGTGCCATCAGTGAGCCGAGTCGGGACGGAAATGAAAAACTGTTTTTT. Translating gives CAISEPSRDGNEKLFF.